This TCR beta chain was documented in a study of cytomegalovirus exposure and HLA in healthy donors. The CDR3 has 13 amino acids. The germline CDR1 and CDR2 sequences are SNHLY and FYNNEI. Primers included in the PCR were 60 Vbeta and 13 Jbeta primers. Method: immunoSEQ multiplex PCR; TCRdb's copy keeps in-frame clones and lacks some. The data show approximately 150,000 clones, more than 60% seen once. Regarding this clone: Germline and junction disagree at one end, which may indicate a read error.

Sequenced: PBMCs. This sequence originates from a man in his forties in good health and CMV-seropositive. The rearrangement joins TRBV2 to TRBJ2-3; TRBD2 matches 8 bases. CDR3: CASSEGPSGPAIF. The CDR3 DNA reads as TGTGCCAGCAGTGAGGGGCCTAGCGGGCCCGCTATATTT.